This entry concerns a single TCR beta chain. Its antigen is undetermined. These data belong to a study of beta chain features in type 1 diabetes. The CDR3 extends over 13 amino acids. CDR1 and CDR2 (germline): GTSNPN, SVGIG (reference sequence). Trimming removed 0 bases from V and 9 bases from J, with 14 bases in between. Every bit of the isolated RNA underwent reverse transcription, so sequencing read expressed TCRB transcripts. The assay was immunoSEQ multiplex PCR, and TCRdb's table has in-frame clones only and misses some. The table shows some 16,000 clones, with approximately 79% occurring only once. Overall study results and limits: Moderate yet significant TCRB CDR3 shortening was seen in Type 1 diabetes patients in all four CD4+ subsets.

The origin of this receptor is a woman younger than 30 with type 1 diabetes. Sequencing was performed on stem cell memory CD4+ T cells from blood. This chain connects TRBV30 to TRBJ1-2; tentatively, D is TRBD1 (5 bases). The CDR3 region is CAWSVRQLSRYTF. The CDR3 DNA reads TGTGCCTGGAGTGTTAGACAGCTCTCCCGCTACACCTTC.